This TCR beta chain emerged from a study of T cells after yellow fever vaccination. Study results and caveats: Abundant clonotypes from the bulk population could contaminate FACS-sorted repertoires.

TCRdb redid the calling of the 5' RACE reads with MiXCR, one entry per CDR3 protein. The sample records about 320,000 distinct CDR3 sequences, around 4.4% being singletons. The V gene's germline CDR1 is MNHEY and CDR2 SVGEGT. After removal of 2 bases from V and 4 bases from J, the junction contained 7 bases not matched to a gene. The CDR3 has 16 amino acids. In this sample, this clonotype turned up many times. What it binds is not known. The sequence came from a man younger than 35 who received the YFV17D yellow fever vaccine. The chain has TRBV6-2 or TRBV6-3 and TRBJ2-3; 9 bases map to TRBD2. Sequencing was performed on PBMCs, taken 15 days after the yellow fever booster vaccination. CDR3 region: CASSYPSGTVADTQYF. Here the CDR3 DNA reads TGTGCCAGCAGTTACCCTAGCGGGACCGTAGCAGATACGCAGTATTTT.